The clone carrying this TCR beta chain was detected many times. Its target is not known. The data were taken from a study of Graves' ophthalmopathy and Graves' hyperthyroidism. Study conclusions and caveats: Blood also held most thyroid clonotypes expanded above 0.001 frequency.

Each donor who had ophthalmopathy showed moderate-to-severe activity, a CAS of ≥3, a NOSPECS of ≥4, and a duration under 3 months. The CDR3 loop spans 17 amino acids. CDR1 is MNHEY, CDR2 SVGEGT, per germline. V dropped 2 bases and J dropped 7 bases, with 20 bases sitting between them. TCR beta CDR3 regions were amplified from RNA transcripts. Second-round multiplex PCR followed a first-round RT-PCR using HTBI primers. TCRdb recomputed calls from the multiplex PCR reads with MiXCR, one row per CDR3 protein. The sample contains roughly 400,000 distinct CDR3 sequences, around 18% of which appear only once.

The chain is built from TRBV6-2 or TRBV6-3 and TRBJ2-2; a possible D gene is TRBD2 (7 bases). The specimen was peripheral blood. This clonotype originated in a young woman with Graves' ophthalmopathy. The DNA of the CDR3 is TGTGCCAGCAGTTACGCCCCGGTGGGGGGGCTAGGCGGGGAGCTGTTTTTT. This codes for CASSYAPVGGLGGELFF.